These T cell receptor beta chains were read from a single sample in a study of blood T cell repertoires in COVID-19. Sequenced by immunoSEQ multiplex PCR; TCRdb stores in-frame clones only, minus some. The sample contains under 250,000 clones, 82% of which appear only once. The sample taken for sequencing was PBMCs or T cells enriched from blood (not recorded which). The source of these receptors is an older woman who had recovered from COVID-19. Each CDR3 is given with its conserved first and last residue.

TRBV11-2	TRBJ2-3	CASSGLESTSTDTQYF
TRBV29-1	TRBJ1-1	CSVEARGGIRAFF
TRBV9	TRBJ2-5	CASSSGASGRGWYETQYF
TRBV7-9	TRBJ2-5	CASSLIDRGPQETQYF
TRBV7-9	TRBJ1-2	CASSTPSDYGYTF
TRBV5-4	TRBJ1-4	CASSPQGQSNEKLFF
TRBV10-3	TRBJ1-5	CAISGQGLDNQPQHF
TRBV29-1	TRBJ2-2	CSVLGGRGTPGELFF
TRBV3-1/TRBV3-2	TRBJ2-7	CASSQGLAATYEQYF
TRBV5-1	TRBJ2-7	CASSPFPGTDYEQYF
TRBV9	TRBJ1-1	CASSVEAGGSNTEAFF
TRBV18	TRBJ2-7	CASSEADRTYEQYF
TRBV20-1	TRBJ2-1	CSAIDQYNEQFF
TRBV3-1/TRBV3-2	TRBJ2-1	CASSQDGLAGYNEQFF
TRBV19	TRBJ2-3	CASGDRDTDTQYF
TRBV7-2	TRBJ2-7	CASSAGRESHEQYF
TRBV19	TRBJ2-3	CASSPSLLDTQYF
TRBV18	TRBJ2-7	CASSPGQGAEQYF
TRBV20-1	TRBJ2-3	CSVSPGADTQYF
TRBV6-1	TRBJ1-5	CASSQGNQPQHF
TRBV11-2	TRBJ2-3	CASSLPSQGRPDTQYF